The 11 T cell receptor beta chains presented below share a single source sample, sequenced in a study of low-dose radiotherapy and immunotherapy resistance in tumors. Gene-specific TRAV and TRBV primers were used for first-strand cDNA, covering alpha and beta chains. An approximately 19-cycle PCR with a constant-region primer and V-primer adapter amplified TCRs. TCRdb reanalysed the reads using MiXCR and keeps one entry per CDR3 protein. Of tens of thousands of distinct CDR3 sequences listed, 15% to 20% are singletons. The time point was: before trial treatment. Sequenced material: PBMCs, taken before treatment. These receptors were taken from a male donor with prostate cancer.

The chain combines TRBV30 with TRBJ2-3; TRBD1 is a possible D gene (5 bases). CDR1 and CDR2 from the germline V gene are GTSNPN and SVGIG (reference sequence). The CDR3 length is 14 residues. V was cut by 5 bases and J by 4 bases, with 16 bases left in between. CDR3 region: CAWRDSVSPDTQYF. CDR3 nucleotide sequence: TGTGCCTGGCGTGACAGCGTCTCCCCAGATACGCAGTATTTT.

The CDR3 sequence is CSARDIRVGDVETQYF. The DNA for the CDR3 is TGCAGTGCTAGAGATATCAGGGTAGGGGACGTGGAGACCCAGTACTTC. The V and J genes are TRBV20-1 and TRBJ2-5, with D perhaps given as TRBD1 or TRBD2 (5 bases each). V was cut by 0 bases and J by 5 bases, with 19 bases left in between. The CDR3 has 16 amino acids. CDR1 and CDR2 (germline): DFQATT, SNEGSKA (reference sequence).

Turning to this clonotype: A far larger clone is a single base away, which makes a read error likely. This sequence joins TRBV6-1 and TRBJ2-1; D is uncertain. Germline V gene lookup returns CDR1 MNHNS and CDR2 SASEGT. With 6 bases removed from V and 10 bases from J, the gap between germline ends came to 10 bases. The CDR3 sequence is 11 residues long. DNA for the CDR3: TGTGCCAGCAGCCGAACCTACGAGCAGTTCTTC. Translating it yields CASSRTYEQFF.

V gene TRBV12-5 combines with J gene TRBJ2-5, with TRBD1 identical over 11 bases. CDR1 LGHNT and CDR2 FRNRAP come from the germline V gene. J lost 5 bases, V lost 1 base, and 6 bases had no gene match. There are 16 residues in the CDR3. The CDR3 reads CASGLGGQGAWETQYF. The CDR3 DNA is TGTGCTAGTGGTTTGGGCGGACAGGGGGCGTGGGAGACCCAGTACTTC.

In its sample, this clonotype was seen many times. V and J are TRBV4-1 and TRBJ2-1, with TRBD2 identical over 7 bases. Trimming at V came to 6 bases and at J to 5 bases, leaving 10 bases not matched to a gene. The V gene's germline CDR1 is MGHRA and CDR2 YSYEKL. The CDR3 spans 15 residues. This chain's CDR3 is CASRKPGGINNEQFF. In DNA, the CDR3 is TGCGCCAGCAGAAAGCCGGGGGGAATCAACAATGAGCAGTTCTTC.

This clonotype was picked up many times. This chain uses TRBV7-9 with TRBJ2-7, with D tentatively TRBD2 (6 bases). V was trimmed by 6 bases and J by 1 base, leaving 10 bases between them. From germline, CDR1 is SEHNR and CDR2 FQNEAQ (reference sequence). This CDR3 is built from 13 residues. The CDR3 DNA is TGTGCCAGCAGGTCGGGGGTGTCCTACGAGCAGTACTTC. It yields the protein CASRSGVSYEQYF. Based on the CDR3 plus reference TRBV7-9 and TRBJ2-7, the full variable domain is DTGVSQNPRHKITKRGQNVTFRCDPISEHNRLYWYRQTLGQGPEFLTYFQNEAQLEKSRLLSDRFSAERPKGSFSTLEIQRTEQGDSAMYLCASRSGVSYEQYFGPGTRLTVT.

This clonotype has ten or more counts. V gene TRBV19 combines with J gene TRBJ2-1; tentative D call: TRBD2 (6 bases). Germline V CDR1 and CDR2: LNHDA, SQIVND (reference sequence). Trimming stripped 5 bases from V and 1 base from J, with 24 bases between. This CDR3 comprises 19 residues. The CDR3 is CASSSSRGAGLLSYNEQFF. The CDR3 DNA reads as TGTGCCAGTAGTTCCTCGCGGGGTGCGGGACTGCTATCCTACAATGAGCAGTTCTTC.

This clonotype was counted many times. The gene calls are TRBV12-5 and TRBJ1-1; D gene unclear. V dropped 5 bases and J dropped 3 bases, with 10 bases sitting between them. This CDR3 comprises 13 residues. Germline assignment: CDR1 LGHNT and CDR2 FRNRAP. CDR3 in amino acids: CASGPIRYTEAFF. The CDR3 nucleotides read TGTGCTAGTGGTCCCATCAGGTACACTGAAGCTTTCTTT. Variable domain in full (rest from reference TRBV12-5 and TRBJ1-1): DARVTQTPRHKVTEMGQEVTMRCQPILGHNTVFWYRQTMMQGLELLAYFRNRAPLDDSGMPKDRFSAEMPDATLATLKIQPSEPRDSAVYFCASGPIRYTEAFFGQGTRLTVV.

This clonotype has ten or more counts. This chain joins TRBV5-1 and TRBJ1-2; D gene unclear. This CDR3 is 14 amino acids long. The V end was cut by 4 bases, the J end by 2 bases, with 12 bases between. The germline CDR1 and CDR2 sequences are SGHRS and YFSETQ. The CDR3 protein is CASSKRTGNYGYTF. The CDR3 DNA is TGCGCCAGCAGCAAAAGGACGGGCAACTATGGCTACACCTTC.

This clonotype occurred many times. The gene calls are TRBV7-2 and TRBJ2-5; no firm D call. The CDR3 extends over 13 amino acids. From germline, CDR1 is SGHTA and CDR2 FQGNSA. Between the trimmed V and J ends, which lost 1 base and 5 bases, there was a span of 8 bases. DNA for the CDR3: TGTGCCAGCAGCTTAGTAATTGGGGAGACCCAGTACTTC. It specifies CASSLVIGETQYF.

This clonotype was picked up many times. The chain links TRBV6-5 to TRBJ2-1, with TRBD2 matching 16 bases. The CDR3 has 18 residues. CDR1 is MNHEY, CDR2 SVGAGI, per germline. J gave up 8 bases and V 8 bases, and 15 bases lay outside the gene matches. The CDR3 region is CASEPRGLAGGHWYEQFF. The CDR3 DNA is TGTGCCAGCGAGCCTCGGGGACTAGCGGGAGGGCATTGGTATGAGCAGTTCTTC.